The following is a T cell receptor beta chain sequence with its context. Its antigen remains unknown. The data belong to a study of vaccination and CD4 T cells after COVID-19. Treatment meaning: 10-day PBMC culture with coronavirus spike peptide pools or control peptides (ViraFEST assay). ViraFEST used peptide pools to expand antigen-specific T cells before TCR sequencing. Peptide pools at approximately 11 ug/ml stimulated under 2.5 million PBMCs per well with about 9.5 IU/ml IL-2. Sequencing of the DNA from cultured CD4+ T cells was carried out with the Oncomine TCR Beta short-read assay. TCRdb reprocessed the PCR reads via MiXCR and lists one record per CDR3 protein. The profile shows 13,000 or so distinct CDR3 sequences, roughly 26% of them singletons. The V gene end was trimmed by 3 bases and the J gene end by 8 bases; junction bases not matched to a gene: 12. This CDR3 has 14 residues. From germline, CDR1 is GTSNPN and CDR2 SVGIG (reference sequence).

The source was CD4+ T cells from blood, cultured in vitro, collected before SARS-CoV-2 vaccination. This receptor was taken from a human donor who received a COVID-19 vaccine. V is TRBV30 and J is TRBJ1-1, with 7 bases matching TRBD1. CDR3 region: CAWSENRGLKEAFF. The CDR3 nucleotides are TGTGCCTGGAGCGAGAACAGGGGACTGAAAGAAGCTTTCTTT.